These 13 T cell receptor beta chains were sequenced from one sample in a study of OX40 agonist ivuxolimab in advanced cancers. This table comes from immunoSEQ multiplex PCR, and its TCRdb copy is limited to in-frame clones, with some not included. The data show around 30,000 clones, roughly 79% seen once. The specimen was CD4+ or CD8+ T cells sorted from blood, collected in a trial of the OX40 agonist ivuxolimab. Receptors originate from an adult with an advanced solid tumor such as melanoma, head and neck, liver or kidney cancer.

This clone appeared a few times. CDR3 DNA sequence: TGTGCCAGCAGTCCCGGAGGGACCTATGGCTACACCTTC. It codes for CASSPGGTYGYTF. This chain connects TRBV28 to TRBJ1-2, with a possible D match to TRBD1 (5 bases). Germline V CDR1 and CDR2: MDHEN, SYDVKM. Trimming removed 5 bases at V and 4 bases at J, with 11 bases between. The CDR3 totals 13 residues.

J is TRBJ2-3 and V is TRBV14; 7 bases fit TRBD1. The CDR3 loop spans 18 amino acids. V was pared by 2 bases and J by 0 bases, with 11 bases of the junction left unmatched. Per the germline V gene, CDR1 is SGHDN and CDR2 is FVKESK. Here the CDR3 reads CASSQPRRGGRSTDTQYF. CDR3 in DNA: TGTGCCAGCAGCCAACCCCGCCGAGGGGGCCGAAGCACAGATACGCAGTATTTT.

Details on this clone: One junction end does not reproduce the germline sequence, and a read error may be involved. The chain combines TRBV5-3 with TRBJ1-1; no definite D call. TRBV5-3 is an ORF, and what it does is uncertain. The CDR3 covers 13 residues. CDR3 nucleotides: TGTGCCAGCAGCTTGGAGCTGAGCACTGAAGCTTTCTTT. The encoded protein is CASSLELSTEAFF.

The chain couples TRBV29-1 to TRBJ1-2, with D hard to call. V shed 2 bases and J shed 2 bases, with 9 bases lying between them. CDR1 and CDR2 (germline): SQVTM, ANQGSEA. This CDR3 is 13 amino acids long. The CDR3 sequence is CSVERHRNYGYTF. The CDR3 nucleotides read TGCAGCGTTGAAAGGCACCGCAACTATGGCTACACCTTC.

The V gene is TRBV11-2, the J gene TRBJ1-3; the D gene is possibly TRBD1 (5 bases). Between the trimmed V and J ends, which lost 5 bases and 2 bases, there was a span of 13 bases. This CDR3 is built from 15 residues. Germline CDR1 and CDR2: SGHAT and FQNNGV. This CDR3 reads CASSPDRLTGNTIYF. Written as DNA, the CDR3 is TGTGCCAGCAGCCCCGACAGACTCACTGGAAACACCATATATTTT.

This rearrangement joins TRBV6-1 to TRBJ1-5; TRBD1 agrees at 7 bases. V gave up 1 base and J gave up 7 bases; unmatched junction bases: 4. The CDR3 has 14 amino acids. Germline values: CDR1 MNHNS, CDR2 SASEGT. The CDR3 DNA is TGTGCCAGCAGTGAAGGACAGGGTCAACAGCCCCAGCATTTT. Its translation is CASSEGQGQQPQHF.

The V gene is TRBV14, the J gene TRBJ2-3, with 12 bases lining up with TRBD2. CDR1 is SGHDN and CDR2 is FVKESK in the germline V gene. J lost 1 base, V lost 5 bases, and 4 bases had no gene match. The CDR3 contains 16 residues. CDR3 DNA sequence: TGTGCCAGCAGCTATCTAGCGGGGGGGCGCACAGATACGCAGTATTTT. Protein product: CASSYLAGGRTDTQYF.

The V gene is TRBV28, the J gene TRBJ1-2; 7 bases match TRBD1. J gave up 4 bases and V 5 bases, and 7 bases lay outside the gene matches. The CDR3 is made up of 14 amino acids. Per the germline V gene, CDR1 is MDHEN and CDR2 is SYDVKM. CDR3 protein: CASSPGQAFYGYTF. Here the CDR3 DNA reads TGTGCCAGCAGTCCAGGACAGGCCTTCTATGGCTACACCTTC.

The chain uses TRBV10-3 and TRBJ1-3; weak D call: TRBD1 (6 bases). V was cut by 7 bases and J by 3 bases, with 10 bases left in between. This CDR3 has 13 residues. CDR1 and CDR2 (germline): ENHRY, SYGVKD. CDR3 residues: CAITGTNGNTIYF. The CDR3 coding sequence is TGTGCCATCACCGGGACAAATGGAAACACCATATATTTT.

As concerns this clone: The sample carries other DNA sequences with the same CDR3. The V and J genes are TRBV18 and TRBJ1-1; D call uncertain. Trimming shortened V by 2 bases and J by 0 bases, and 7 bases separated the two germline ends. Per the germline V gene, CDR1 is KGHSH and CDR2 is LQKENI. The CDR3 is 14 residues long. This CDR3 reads CASSPGQLNTEAFF. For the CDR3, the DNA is TGTGCCAGCTCACCAGGGCAGCTGAACACTGAAGCTTTCTTT.

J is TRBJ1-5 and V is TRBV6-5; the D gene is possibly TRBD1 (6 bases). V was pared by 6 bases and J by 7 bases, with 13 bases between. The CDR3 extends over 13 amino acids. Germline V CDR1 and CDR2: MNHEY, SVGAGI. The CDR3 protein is CASRKTGGQPQHF. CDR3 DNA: TGTGCCAGCAGAAAGACAGGTGGCCAGCCCCAGCATTTT.

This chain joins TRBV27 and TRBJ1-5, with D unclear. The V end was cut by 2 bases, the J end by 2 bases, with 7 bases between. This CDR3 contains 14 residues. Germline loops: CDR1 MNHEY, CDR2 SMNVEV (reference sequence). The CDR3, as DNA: TGTGCCAGCAGTTTAAAGGTGGGCAATCAGCCCCAGCATTTT. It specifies CASSLKVGNQPQHF.

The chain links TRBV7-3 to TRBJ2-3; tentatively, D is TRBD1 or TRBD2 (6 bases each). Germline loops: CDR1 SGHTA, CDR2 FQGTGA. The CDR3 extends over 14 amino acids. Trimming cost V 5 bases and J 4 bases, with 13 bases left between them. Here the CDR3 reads CASSLQGGPDTQYF. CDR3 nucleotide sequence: TGTGCCAGCAGCCTCCAAGGGGGGCCAGATACGCAGTATTTT. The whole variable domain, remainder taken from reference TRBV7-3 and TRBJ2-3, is GAGVSQTPSNKVTEKGKYVELRCDPISGHTALYWYRQSLGQGPEFLIYFQGTGAADDSGLPNDRFFAVRPEGSVSTLKIQRTERGDSAVYLCASSLQGGPDTQYFGPGTRLTVL.